The present T cell receptor (beta chain) was sequenced within a study of tumor and adjacent non-tumor tissue in lung cancer. Notes on the study in general: Significantly higher TCR diversity was found in tumor than normal lung. Normal lung showed higher cumulative top 100 clone frequency than tumor.

To note about this clonotype: What it binds is not known. A much larger clone differs from this one at a single base, so this may be a read error.

The library came from three nested PCR rounds adapted from ARM-PCR protocols. TCRdb processed the multiplex PCR reads anew with MiXCR; each CDR3 protein has one entry. Found here are more than 75,000 distinct CDR3 sequences, 75% to 90% of them singletons; the top ten hold about 29%. No cell sorting was done before RNA was extracted from the tissue. More than 3 cm separated this lung sample from the edge of the tumor. Chemotherapy-naive patients with new lung cancer underwent thoracic surgery in China, August–November 2014. The length of the CDR3 is 16 residues. V shed 2 bases and J shed 2 bases, with 13 bases lying between them. From germline, CDR1 is KGHDR and CDR2 SFDVKD.

This sequence joins TRBV24-1 and TRBJ2-3; TRBD2 might be the D (5 bases). Sequencing was carried out using distant non-tumor lung tissue. This sequence originates from a man in his sixties with small cell lung cancer. The CDR3 DNA is TGTGCCACCAGTGATTACAAGCGGTTCCCCACAGATACGCAGTATTTT. Residues: CATSDYKRFPTDTQYF.